The 3 T cell receptor beta chains presented below share a single source sample, sequenced in a study of cytomegalovirus exposure and HLA in healthy donors (dated by TCRdb to 2017 to 2019). Libraries were built with the immunoSEQ multiplex PCR assay. The multiplex PCR relied on a mix of 60 forward primers for TCR Vbeta segments and 13 reverse primers for TCR Jbeta segments. The table comes from immuneACCESS by way of TCRdb, which keeps in-frame sequences with V and J called. Part of the clones is missing from these tables; in studies checked, under half for an unresolved V gene and the rest for unknown reasons. Here the sample has about 160,000 clones; around 90% occur a single time. Around 0.85% of the sample goes to the ten largest clones. What was sequenced was PBMCs. These TCRs come from a woman under 40 in good health and CMV-seronegative.

This clone was seen only once. The chain combines TRBV19 with TRBJ2-5; D ambiguous. V was pared by 5 bases and J by 3 bases, with 13 bases between. The V gene's germline CDR1 is LNHDA and CDR2 SQIVND (reference sequence). This CDR3 spans 14 amino acids. CDR3 loop: CASSSLGEKETQYF. CDR3 sequence (DNA): TGTGCCAGTAGTTCCCTCGGAGAGAAAGAGACCCAGTACTTC.

This sequence joins TRBV11-1 and TRBJ2-5; 11 positions match TRBD2. V gave up 5 bases and J gave up 2 bases; unmatched junction bases: 4. This CDR3 is built from 15 residues. Germline V gene sequence: CDR1 SGHAT, CDR2 FQDESV (reference sequence). CDR3 bases: TGTGCCAGCAGCGGCCGACTAGCGGGACAAGAGACCCAGTACTTC. Amino acids: CASSGRLAGQETQYF. Based on the CDR3 plus reference TRBV11-1 and TRBJ2-5, the full variable domain is EAEVAQSPRYKITEKSQAVAFWCDPISGHATLYWYRQILGQGPELLVQFQDESVVDDSQLPKDRFSAERLKGVDSTLKIQPAELGDSAMYLCASSGRLAGQETQYFGPGTRLLVL.

The chain has TRBV27 and TRBJ1-2, with a tentative D call TRBD1 (5 bases). V gave up 11 bases and J gave up 5 bases, with 24 bases separating them. Germline V gives CDR1 MNHEY, CDR2 SMNVEV (reference sequence). The CDR3 runs 15 residues. Here the CDR3 DNA reads TGTGCCGGCACCCCCCAACCACGGGGGGTTTATGGCTACACCTTC. Residues: CAGTPQPRGVYGYTF.